This TCR beta chain was sequenced in a study of blood T cell repertoires in COVID-19 (dated by TCRdb to the early 2020s). Describing the broader study: Collaborator samples came from the United States, Italy and Spain and covered acute and convalescent phases of COVID-19. The prospective study material was composed of cDNA or gDNA derived from T cells, B-cell-depleted T cells, or PBMCs. The dataset comprised deeply sampled blood TCRbeta repertoires from subjects exposed to, actively infected with, or recovered from COVID-19. The repertoires were released in a freely available public database meant as a resource for research on the immune response to SARS-CoV-2. Samples were obtained from the ongoing ImmuneRACE study (first 160 participants) and from 1,200 or so subjects provided by 6 global collaborators. Sample metadata almost always included a de-identified subject ID, COVID-19 status, age in years and sex. Where available, HLA class I and class II types were taken from metadata supplied by the sample provider and were not determined by assay-based typing. The research as a whole found: The amount of clinical and demographic metadata varied by source and participant and was provided uncurated.

TCRbeta CDR3 regions were amplified from genomic DNA using the immunoSEQ Assay, a bias-controlled multiplex PCR. The source study handled its data this way. The number of nucleated cells in each sample was estimated from the amplification of reference gene primers within the assay. Sequence reads were collapsed and filtered to measure the absolute abundance of every unique TCRbeta CDR3 rearrangement. For each sample, productive Simpson clonality was calculated by taking the square root of Simpson's diversity index across productive rearrangements. As stored in TCRdb, this immuneACCESS dataset retains in-frame rearrangements with V and J assigned. A fraction of the clones does not appear; measured against another copy, unresolved V genes explain less than half of the discrepancy, and the remainder lacks a known reason. The V and J calls and clone size come from that table; D and trimming were worked out from the DNA. The sample yields 180,000 or so clones; approximately 85% were counted once. The ten largest clones add up to around 1.2% of the sample.

With regard to this clone: Its antigen is currently not known. No quality values exist for individual bases; no much larger clone is one base distant.

Another Seattle source contributed samples from volunteer blood donors who had recovered from COVID-19. Each collaborating institution followed its own protocols to collect whole blood in K2EDTA tubes. For TCRbeta analysis, collaborators shipped samples in one of three forms: frozen whole blood, isolated PBMCs, or DNA extracted from either of those sample types. The origin of this receptor is a man aged 55 to 70 who had recovered from COVID-19. The sample was peripheral blood.

Here the CDR3 is given as CASSAHSGEPYNEQFF. The nucleotide sequence is TGTGCCAGCAGCGCGCACTCGGGAGAACCCTACAATGAGCAGTTCTTC. The rearrangement joined TRBV9 to TRBJ2-1; D gene: possibly TRBD2, on 6 matching bases. V sheds 3 bases and J sheds 2 bases, leaving 15 bases between their ends. Counted from cysteine to phenylalanine, this CDR3 has 16 amino acids. Of the read, only the CDR3 DNA is kept; its 48 bases are in frame from base 1. Looking up the germline V gene yields CDR1 SGDLS and CDR2 YYNGEE.